One and the same sample provided the 18 T cell receptor beta chains below, sequenced in a study of cytomegalovirus exposure and HLA in healthy donors. Researchers ran the PCR with 60 Vbeta and 13 Jbeta primers. The protocol was immunoSEQ multiplex PCR, while the TCRdb copy is restricted to in-frame clones and leaves out a portion. Altogether 200,000 to 250,000 clones are present, around 80% being singletons, with the ten largest covering under 0.85%. Sequencing was carried out using PBMCs. The receptors come from a boy between 2 and 15 years old in good health and CMV-seronegative.

The chain couples TRBV7-8 to TRBJ1-2; D perhaps matches TRBD1 (5 bases). The CDR3 runs 13 residues. CDR1 is SGHVS, CDR2 FQNEAQ, per germline. Trimming removed 2 bases from V and 3 bases from J, with 7 bases in between. The CDR3 reads CASSLRTHYGYTF. CDR3 coding DNA: TGTGCCAGCAGCTTAAGGACACACTATGGCTACACCTTC.

The chain uses TRBV18 and TRBJ1-2; TRBD1 aligns across 7 bases. Germline V CDR1 and CDR2: KGHSH, LQKENI. V lost 3 bases, J lost 7 bases, and 8 bases stayed unmatched. The CDR3 is 14 residues long. CDR3 nucleotide sequence: TGTGCCAGCTCACCTTTCGGGACAGATACTGGCTACACCTTC. It yields the protein CASSPFGTDTGYTF.

The genes are TRBV5-1 and TRBJ1-2; tentatively, D is TRBD1 (5 bases). CDR3 length: 16 amino acids. Trimming left V 0 bases short and J 6 bases short, with 18 bases between. CDR1 and CDR2 from the germline V gene are SGHRS and YFSETQ. The CDR3 nucleotides are TGCGCCAGCAGCTTGGATATAGCAGGGCAGTATAATGGCTACACCTTC. This gives the protein CASSLDIAGQYNGYTF. Variable domain in full (rest from reference TRBV5-1 and TRBJ1-2): KAGVTQTPRYLIKTRGQQVTLSCSPISGHRSVSWYQQTPGQGLQFLFEYFSETQRNKGNFPGRFSGRQFSNSRSEMNVSTLELGDSALYLCASSLDIAGQYNGYTFGSGTRLTVV.

The V and J genes are TRBV19 and TRBJ2-1; 9 nucleotides line up with TRBD1. The CDR3 extends over 17 amino acids. With V trimmed by 6 bases and J by 0 bases, 9 bases remained unmatched. From germline, CDR1 is LNHDA and CDR2 SQIVND (reference sequence). Here the CDR3 DNA reads TGTGCCAGTAGCCCAACAGGGGGCCTCATCTCCTACAATGAGCAGTTCTTC. Protein: CASSPTGGLISYNEQFF.

Comments on this clone: The junction differs from germline at one of its ends, possibly a read error. This rearrangement joins TRBV5-4 to TRBJ2-7; 8 bases fit TRBD1. CDR1 SGHNT and CDR2 YYREEE come from the germline V gene (reference sequence). The CDR3 extends over 15 amino acids. The CDR3 sequence is CAGSLATGDLGEQYF. CDR3 bases: TGTGCCGGCAGCTTGGCGACAGGGGATCTCGGCGAGCAGTACTTC.

The gene calls are TRBV6-5 and TRBJ1-6, with 7 bases matching TRBD1. CDR1 is MNHEY, CDR2 SVGAGI, per germline. The V segment lost 6 bases and the J segment 7 bases; nucleotides outside the gene matches: 9. The CDR3 runs 15 residues. The CDR3 DNA is TGTGCCAGCAGCCTACAGGGGCGCATGAATTCACCCCTCCACTTT. It is translated as CASSLQGRMNSPLHF.

V gene TRBV9 combines with J gene TRBJ2-1; TRBD1 agrees at 7 bases. V shed 4 bases, J shed 3 bases, and the junction held 10 bases outside the gene matches. CDR1 and CDR2 (germline): SGDLS, YYNGEE. The CDR3 is made up of 16 amino acids. The DNA of the CDR3 is TGTGCCAGCAGCCCCCGACAGGGTTGGGGCTACAATGAGCAGTTCTTC. Its protein is CASSPRQGWGYNEQFF.

The CDR3 here is CASSLGVTGGELFF. The CDR3 DNA follows: TGTGCCAGCAGCTTGGGGGTTACGGGCGGGGAGCTGTTTTTT. The chain combines TRBV5-4 with TRBJ2-2; no firm D call. V lost 0 bases, J lost 7 bases, and 10 bases lay in between. In germline, CDR1 is SGHNT, CDR2 YYREEE (reference sequence). The CDR3 has 14 residues.

The rearrangement links TRBV27 to TRBJ2-2; the D gene is possibly TRBD2 (6 bases). Per the germline V gene, CDR1 is MNHEY and CDR2 is SMNVEV (reference sequence). This CDR3 has 13 residues. Trimming shortened V by 9 bases and J by 1 base, and 9 bases separated the two germline ends. This CDR3 is CASRDLNTGELFF. As DNA, the CDR3 is TGTGCCAGTAGGGACTTGAACACCGGGGAGCTGTTTTTT.

This chain links TRBV11-2 with TRBJ1-2; D possibly corresponds to TRBD1 (6 bases). The V end lost 0 bases, the J end lost 4 bases, and 15 bases lay between the germline ends. The CDR3 length is 16 residues. Germline assignment: CDR1 SGHAT and CDR2 FQNNGV. CDR3 sequence (DNA): TGTGCCAGCAGCTTAGACCCTACAGGGTTGGTCTATGGCTACACCTTC. Translating it yields CASSLDPTGLVYGYTF.

V usage is TRBV5-4 and J usage is TRBJ1-1, with 9 bases matching TRBD1. With V trimmed by 5 bases and J by 8 bases, 7 bases remained unmatched. Germline CDR1 and CDR2: SGHNT and YYREEE (reference sequence). This CDR3 is built from 13 residues. The CDR3 reads CASSWTGAVEAFF. The CDR3 coding sequence is TGTGCCAGCAGTTGGACAGGGGCGGTAGAAGCTTTCTTT.

The chain uses TRBV14 and TRBJ2-2, with D perhaps TRBD1 (5 bases). V was trimmed by 4 bases and J by 6 bases, leaving 18 bases between them. This CDR3 is 16 amino acids long. Per germline, CDR1 SGHDN and CDR2 FVKESK. DNA for the CDR3: TGTGCCAGCAGCCCCGTAGGGGTTGGTTTTTCCGGGGAGCTGTTTTTT. It translates to CASSPVGVGFSGELFF.

CDR3: CAISEDGGYNEQFF. CDR3 nucleotides: TGTGCCATCAGTGAGGACGGGGGGTACAATGAGCAGTTCTTC. The J gene is TRBJ2-1, the V gene TRBV10-3; 7 positions agree with TRBD2. V lost 2 bases, J lost 4 bases, and 2 bases stayed unmatched. The CDR3 contains 14 residues. CDR1 and CDR2 (germline): ENHRY, SYGVKD.

Remarks on this clone: Within the sample, other DNA sequences also encode this same CDR3. The V and J genes are TRBV7-6 and TRBJ2-3; 7 bases match TRBD2. J lost 3 bases, V lost 0 bases, and 3 bases had no gene match. This CDR3 contains 15 residues. Germline CDR1 SGHVS, CDR2 FNYEAQ. The CDR3 is CASSLAGGPTDTQYF. The DNA of the CDR3 is TGTGCCAGCAGCTTAGCGGGAGGGCCGACAGATACGCAGTATTTT.

The chain is built from TRBV5-5 and TRBJ2-3, with D tentatively TRBD2 (7 bases). The V end was cut by 3 bases, the J end by 1 base, with 15 bases between. Germline loops: CDR1 SGHKS, CDR2 YYEKEE (reference sequence). The CDR3 consists of 16 residues. CDR3 residues: CASSYESGGGTDTQYF. CDR3 bases: TGTGCCAGCAGCTATGAGTCGGGGGGCGGCACAGATACGCAGTATTTT.

The gene calls are TRBV13 and TRBJ2-3; 15 bases map to TRBD2. CDR3 length: 17 amino acids. Germline CDR1 reads PRHDT; CDR2 reads FYEKMQ (reference sequence). V was pared by 4 bases and J by 5 bases, with 7 bases of the junction left unmatched. CDR3 sequence reads: CASSSGTSGGMGDTQYF. The CDR3 DNA reads as TGTGCCAGCAGCTCCGGGACTAGCGGGGGGATGGGAGATACGCAGTATTTT.

J is TRBJ1-6 and V is TRBV9; unclear D gene. This CDR3 is built from 14 residues. Deletions cut 0 bases from V and 10 bases from J, with 11 bases between. Germline V CDR1 and CDR2: SGDLS, YYNGEE. The CDR3 nucleotides are TGTGCCAGCAGCGTAGACGAGATTTACTCACCCCTCCACTTT. It is translated as CASSVDEIYSPLHF.

V is TRBV15 and J is TRBJ1-2, with D possibly matching TRBD1 (5 bases). V lost 3 bases and J lost 5, with 10 bases in between. Germline V gene lookup returns CDR1 LNHNV and CDR2 YYDKDF (reference sequence). The CDR3 totals 13 residues. CDR3 in amino acids: CATSRGHGYGYTF. The DNA for the CDR3 is TGTGCCACCAGCAGGGGGCACGGGTATGGCTACACCTTC.